The next 23 T cell receptor beta chains were all read from a single sample in a study of T cell repertoires in cytomegalovirus infection. TCRdb reanalysed the reads using MiXCR and keeps one entry per CDR3 protein. The sample shows 250,000 to 300,000 distinct CDR3 sequences, under 30% of them seen only once. The source material was PBMCs. Every receptor here comes from a human donor in good health (CMV status not recorded). Some clones in this sample may be carry-over from other donors' samples.

V usage is TRBV5-1 and J usage is TRBJ1-1; possibly TRBD1 for D (5 bases). Trimming cost V 7 bases and J 3 bases, with 10 bases left between them. Germline V gene lookup returns CDR1 SGHRS and CDR2 YFSETQ. CDR3 length: 12 amino acids. CDR3 sequence: CASSKGDTEAFF. CDR3 coding DNA: TGCGCCAGCTCAAAAGGGGACACTGAAGCTTTCTTT.

This clonotype was counted ten times or more. This chain connects TRBV7-2 to TRBJ1-2; possible D gene TRBD1, 6 bases. The CDR3 length is 13 residues. Trimming shortened V by 1 base and J by 6 bases, and 9 bases separated the two germline ends. Germline CDR1 is SGHTA and CDR2 is FQGNSA. The CDR3 is CASSLGRGDGYTF. The CDR3 DNA follows: TGTGCCAGCAGCTTAGGCAGGGGAGATGGCTACACCTTC.

This clonotype was seen ten or more times. The genes are TRBV28 and TRBJ2-5, with a weak D call TRBD2 (5 bases). Per germline, CDR1 MDHEN and CDR2 SYDVKM. V lost 5 bases and J 7 bases, leaving 20 bases between the germline ends. This CDR3 is 15 amino acids long. CDR3: CASSPGGPSSWTQYF. The CDR3 bases are TGTGCCAGCAGTCCCGGAGGCCCCTCGTCGTGGACCCAGTACTTC.

The CDR3, as DNA: TGTGCCAGCAGCCCCTCGAGGGTCTTGGCTGAAGCTTTCTTT. It translates to CASSPSRVLAEAFF. This chain uses TRBV5-6 with TRBJ1-1; D ambiguous. CDR3 size: 14 residues. The germline V gene encodes CDR1 SGHDT and CDR2 YYEEEE. V dropped 4 bases and J dropped 6 bases, with 16 bases sitting between them.

The sample holds many counts of this clonotype. The chain couples TRBV7-8 to TRBJ1-4; D is unclear. Between the trimmed V and J ends, which lost 1 base and 4 bases, there was a span of 13 bases. CDR3 length: 16 residues. Per germline, CDR1 SGHVS and CDR2 FQNEAQ. CDR3 DNA: TGTGCCAGCAGCTTAGAATCGGGCAGAAATAATGAAAAACTGTTTTTT. As protein: CASSLESGRNNEKLFF.

A few counts support this clonotype. The rearrangement links TRBV7-3 to TRBJ2-1, with 12 bases aligning to TRBD2. The trim removed 5 bases at V and 6 bases at J, leaving 8 bases unmatched. CDR3 length: 16 amino acids. Germline CDR1 is SGHTA and CDR2 is FQGTGA. The CDR3 loop is CASSTALAGGRNEQFF. The DNA for the CDR3 is TGTGCCAGCAGCACCGCCCTAGCGGGGGGGCGCAATGAGCAGTTCTTC.

This clonotype was counted between two and nine times. This chain links TRBV29-1 with TRBJ2-4; weak D call: TRBD2 (6 bases). Germline CDR1 reads SQVTM; CDR2 reads ANQGSEA. The CDR3 sequence is 12 residues long. Trimming left V 1 base short and J 9 bases short, with 10 bases between. The CDR3 region is CSVEGLDGIQYF. DNA of the CDR3: TGCAGCGTTGAAGGACTAGACGGCATTCAGTACTTC.

V gene TRBV7-9 combines with J gene TRBJ2-2; 9 bases are a match to TRBD1. The germline V gene has CDR1 SEHNR and CDR2 FQNEAQ (reference sequence). CDR3 length equals 16 residues. V shed 5 bases and J 7 bases; nucleotides not matched to a gene: 11. The CDR3 sequence is CASSGPGQGIGGELFF. The CDR3, as DNA: TGTGCCAGCAGCGGCCCGGGACAGGGAATCGGCGGGGAGCTGTTTTTT.

This clonotype turned up a few times. The V gene is TRBV2, the J gene TRBJ2-2, with a weak D call TRBD1 (6 bases). V was shortened by 10 bases and J by 0 bases, with 18 bases between the two germline ends. Per germline, CDR1 SNHLY and CDR2 FYNNEI. This CDR3 is 16 amino acids long. CDR3 in amino acids: CATGLQTGSNTGELFF. Written as DNA, the CDR3 is TGTGCCACCGGGCTCCAGACAGGCTCGAACACCGGGGAGCTGTTTTTT.

This chain uses TRBV6-5 with TRBJ2-1; 10 bases map to TRBD2. Germline-derived CDR1 and CDR2 are MNHEY and SVGAGI. This CDR3 has 20 amino acids. V trimming: 2 bases; J trimming: 4 bases; junction bases outside the gene matches: 17. The CDR3 loop is CASSYPTGTSVIKSYNEQFF. As DNA, the CDR3 is TGTGCCAGCAGTTACCCTACCGGGACTAGCGTAATCAAATCTTACAATGAGCAGTTCTTC.

This clonotype was seen ten or more times. The V and J genes are TRBV7-2 and TRBJ2-3; TRBD1 aligns across 11 bases. Per the germline V gene, CDR1 is SGHTA and CDR2 is FQGNSA. The CDR3 covers 13 residues. V lost 6 bases, J lost 6 bases, and 2 bases stayed unmatched. The CDR3 nucleotides read TGTGCCAGCAGTGGACAGGGGGCGGATACGCAGTATTTT. It codes for CASSGQGADTQYF.

With respect to this clonotype: The junction differs from germline at one of its ends, possibly a read error. In DNA form, the CDR3 reads TGTGCTAGCAGCACTGACTACCAAGAGACCCAGTACTTC. Amino acids: CASSTDYQETQYF. The chain couples TRBV7-7 to TRBJ2-5; D ambiguous. CDR3 size: 13 residues. Germline values: CDR1 SSHAT, CDR2 FNYEAQ (reference sequence).

V and J are TRBV29-1 and TRBJ2-1; 9 nucleotides align to TRBD1. V was clipped by 5 bases and J by 7 bases; unmatched bases: 9. This CDR3 has 14 residues. From germline, CDR1 is SQVTM and CDR2 ANQGSEA. This chain's CDR3 is CSVRETGGRNEQFF. CDR3 sequence (DNA): TGCAGCGTTAGAGAGACAGGGGGTAGGAATGAGCAGTTCTTC.

This rearrangement joins TRBV11-2 to TRBJ2-1; 10 bases agree with TRBD2. Germline CDR1 reads SGHAT; CDR2 reads FQNNGV. V trimming: 1 base; J trimming: 2 bases; junction bases outside the gene matches: 5. This CDR3 is 17 amino acids long. The CDR3 region has the DNA TGTGCCAGCAGCTTAGGGGCTAGCGGGAGTACCTACAATGAGCAGTTCTTC. Translated, it gives CASSLGASGSTYNEQFF.

This chain links TRBV12-3 or TRBV12-4 with TRBJ2-7; 9 bases are a match to TRBD2. The CDR3 spans 15 residues. V shed 5 bases and J 2 bases; nucleotides not matched to a gene: 7. CDR3 residues: CASSPGLATPYEQYV. The CDR3 region has the DNA TGTGCCAGCAGTCCCGGACTAGCGACGCCCTACGAGCAGTACGTC.

This clonotype was seen at least ten times. This chain links TRBV12-3 or TRBV12-4 with TRBJ1-1; D gene ambiguous. The CDR3 runs to 17 residues. V was cut by 5 bases and J by 1 base, with 20 bases left in between. This chain's CDR3 is CASSPRKPGTKNTEAFF. CDR3 nucleotide sequence: TGTGCCAGCAGTCCGCGGAAACCTGGCACAAAGAACACTGAAGCTTTCTTT.

The gene calls are TRBV5-6 and TRBJ2-7; TRBD2 matches at 7 bases. V gave up 0 bases and J gave up 5 bases; unmatched junction bases: 14. The CDR3 has 17 amino acids. Per germline, CDR1 SGHDT and CDR2 YYEEEE. The CDR3 nucleotides read TGTGCCAGCAGCTTGGCCTTGGGGAGGGGAGGAGTCGACGAGCAGTACTTC. Protein: CASSLALGRGGVDEQYF.

Ten or more counts support this clonotype. This chain uses TRBV7-8 with TRBJ2-1; perhaps TRBD2 as D (5 bases). Germline V CDR1 and CDR2: SGHVS, FQNEAQ. The CDR3 has 14 residues. Trimming took 5 bases from V and 9 from J, leaving 17 bases between them. The CDR3 DNA reads as TGTGCCAGCAGCCTTCGGGCCCTACGGGGTGAGCAGTTCTTC. Translation: CASSLRALRGEQFF.

In this sample, this clonotype turned up many times. V gene TRBV7-2 combines with J gene TRBJ1-4; a possible D gene is TRBD1 (6 bases). The V end lost 7 bases, the J end lost 8 bases, and 17 bases lay between the germline ends. The CDR3 is made up of 14 amino acids. Germline V lookup: CDR1 SGHTA, CDR2 FQGNSA. CDR3 loop: CASTTRGQEEKLFF. CDR3 coding DNA: TGTGCCAGCACCACGCGGGGGCAGGAGGAAAAACTGTTTTTT.

This clonotype was counted many times. V and J are TRBV7-2 and TRBJ2-1, with TRBD2 as a possible D gene (7 bases). Trimming removed 4 bases from V and 6 bases from J, with 25 bases in between. The germline CDR1 and CDR2 sequences are SGHTA and FQGNSA. The CDR3 covers 18 residues. The CDR3 is CASSSRPVQGGGGNEQFF. CDR3 in DNA: TGTGCCAGCAGCTCCCGCCCCGTTCAGGGAGGGGGGGGCAATGAGCAGTTCTTC.

This clonotype was found a few times. The V and J genes are TRBV7-3 and TRBJ2-1; no reliable D call. Trimming removed 5 bases at V and 5 bases at J, with 10 bases between. The CDR3 sequence is 13 residues long. In germline, CDR1 is SGHTA, CDR2 FQGTGA. DNA of the CDR3: TGTGCCAGCAGCAACCGACTTGACAATGAGCAGTTCTTC. This gives the protein CASSNRLDNEQFF.

The chain recombines TRBV6-6 with TRBJ2-1; a weak D match, TRBD2 (5 bases). V was clipped by 2 bases and J by 4 bases, with 9 bases between them. Germline CDR1 reads MNHNY; CDR2 reads SVGAGI (reference sequence). The CDR3 contains 14 residues. CDR3 region: CASSYRELYNEQFF. The CDR3 DNA follows: TGTGCCAGCAGTTACCGGGAACTGTACAATGAGCAGTTCTTC.

This clonotype was detected a few times. V and J are TRBV28 and TRBJ2-7; 7 bases match TRBD1. Trimming took 6 bases from V and 2 from J; bases not matched to a gene: 7. CDR1 MDHEN and CDR2 SYDVKM come from the germline V gene. This CDR3 has 14 residues. The CDR3 spells CASSRGQAPYEQYF. The CDR3 DNA reads TGTGCCAGCAGCCGTGGACAGGCGCCCTACGAGCAGTACTTC.